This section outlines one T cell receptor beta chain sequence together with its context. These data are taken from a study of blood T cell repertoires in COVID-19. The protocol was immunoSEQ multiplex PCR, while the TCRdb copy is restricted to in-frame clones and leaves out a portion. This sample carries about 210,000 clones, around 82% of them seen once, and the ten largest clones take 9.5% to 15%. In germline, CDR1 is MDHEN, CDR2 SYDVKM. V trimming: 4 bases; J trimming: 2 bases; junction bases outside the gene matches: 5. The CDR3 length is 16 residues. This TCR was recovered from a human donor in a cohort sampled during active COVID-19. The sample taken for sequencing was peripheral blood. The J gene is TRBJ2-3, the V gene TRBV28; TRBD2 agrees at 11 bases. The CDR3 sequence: CASSSGTSGHTDTQYF. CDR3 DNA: TGTGCCAGCAGTTCCGGGACTAGCGGTCACACAGATACGCAGTATTTT.